Listed here are 19 T cell receptor beta chains from one sample, sequenced in a study of regulatory T cells in long-lasting Graves disease. Arm-PCR of CDR3 regions with iRepertoire HTBI primers generated TCR beta libraries. TCRdb analysed the multiplex PCR reads with MiXCR anew, one entry per CDR3 protein. Here the sample spans about 400,000 distinct CDR3 sequences, less than 25% being singletons. Regarding time point: persistent/refractory GD, antithyroid drugs over 5 years with positive TRAb. PBMC RNA was the source of the TCR library. Specimen: peripheral blood mononuclear cells (PBMCs), collected when the disease was refractory, from a patient treated with antithyroid drugs. The receptors come from a female donor with Graves disease.

The chain carries TRBV20-1 and TRBJ2-7; D gene unclear. Germline CDR1 reads DFQATT; CDR2 reads SNEGSKA (reference sequence). The CDR3 extends over 11 amino acids. V lost 6 bases to trimming and J lost 6 bases, with 12 bases between them. The DNA of the CDR3 is TGCAGTGCCCCGACGGAGCTCGAGCAGTACTTC. Its protein product is CSAPTELEQYF.

The chain recombines TRBV29-1 with TRBJ1-1; weak D call: TRBD1 (6 bases). The CDR3 length is 14 residues. Trimming stripped 6 bases from V and 2 bases from J, with 16 bases between. CDR1 is SQVTM, CDR2 ANQGSEA, per germline. The CDR3 protein is CSVTSDRLNTEAFF. DNA for the CDR3: TGCAGCGTCACTTCGGACAGACTAAACACTGAAGCTTTCTTT.

This clonotype has a handful of counts. The J gene is TRBJ2-1, the V gene TRBV7-2; D not certain. Trimming pared 4 bases from V and 7 bases from J, leaving 5 bases between. This CDR3 contains 11 residues. CDR1 SGHTA and CDR2 FQGNSA come from the germline V gene. This CDR3 is CASSSLNEQFF. For the CDR3, the DNA is TGTGCCAGCAGCTCCCTGAATGAGCAGTTCTTC.

This chain uses TRBV7-9 with TRBJ1-1; D is unclear. Germline lookup yields CDR1 SEHNR and CDR2 FQNEAQ (reference sequence). The CDR3 totals 14 residues. Trimming left V 5 bases short and J 6 bases short, with 16 bases between. DNA of the CDR3: TGTGCCAGCAGCCCGCTTAAAGGTTTCGCTGAAGCTTTCTTT. Its protein is CASSPLKGFAEAFF.

This clonotype showed up many times. J is TRBJ1-5 and V is TRBV28; no definite D call. Trimming stripped 6 bases from V and 0 bases from J, with 15 bases between. In germline, CDR1 is MDHEN, CDR2 SYDVKM. This CDR3 has 16 residues. CDR3 protein: CASSSPGADSNQPQHF. CDR3 sequence (DNA): TGTGCCAGCAGCTCCCCAGGAGCTGATAGCAATCAGCCCCAGCATTTT.

Ten or more counts support this clonotype. This chain uses TRBV20-1 with TRBJ2-7, with TRBD1 matching 9 bases. The V gene end was trimmed by 5 bases and the J gene end by 6 bases; junction bases not matched to a gene: 2. The CDR3 sequence is 11 residues long. Germline-derived CDR1 and CDR2 are DFQATT and SNEGSKA (reference sequence). The CDR3 loop reads CSAYRGREQYF. In DNA form, the CDR3 reads TGCAGTGCTTACAGGGGGCGCGAGCAGTACTTC.

V is TRBV19 and J is TRBJ1-4; D ambiguous. Germline V CDR1 and CDR2: LNHDA, SQIVND (reference sequence). This CDR3 has 13 amino acids. The V gene lost 2 bases and the J gene lost 4 bases, with 5 bases spanning the gap. In nucleotides, the CDR3 is TGTGCCAGTAGTATATGGGGTAATGAAAAACTGTTTTTT. Its translation is CASSIWGNEKLFF.

The chain links TRBV27 to TRBJ2-5; TRBD2 might be the D (5 bases). The CDR3 runs 13 residues. Germline loops: CDR1 MNHEY, CDR2 SMNVEV (reference sequence). The V end lost 6 bases, the J end lost 7 bases, and 15 bases lay between the germline ends. CDR3 in DNA: TGTGCCAGCAGCTCTGGAGGATTGCGGACCCAGTACTTC. This translates into CASSSGGLRTQYF.

This clonotype was observed a handful of times. The chain links TRBV28 to TRBJ1-1; TRBD1 is a possible D gene (6 bases). The V gene lost 9 bases and the J gene lost 3 bases, with 14 bases spanning the gap. The germline gives CDR1 MDHEN, CDR2 SYDVKM. This CDR3 contains 13 residues. The CDR3 coding sequence is TGTGCCAGTTATAGGACAGTCGACACTGAAGCTTTCTTT. Translated: CASYRTVDTEAFF.

V gene TRBV19 combines with J gene TRBJ1-4; the match to TRBD1 covers 7 bases. From germline, CDR1 is LNHDA and CDR2 SQIVND (reference sequence). There are 16 residues in the CDR3. J gave up 0 bases and V 5 bases, and 6 bases lay outside the gene matches. CDR3: CASSPGQAPTNEKLFF. The DNA for the CDR3 is TGTGCCAGTAGTCCAGGACAGGCCCCAACTAATGAAAAACTGTTTTTT.

In the case of this clonotype: It may be a read error: a sequence one base away is much more abundant. No conserved phenylalanine or tryptophan is present at the end of the CDR3, so a read error is the likely explanation. The J gene is TRBJ2-7, the V gene TRBV28; D is possibly TRBD2 (5 bases). Germline CDR1 is MDHEN and CDR2 is SYDVKM. V gave up 5 bases and J gave up 3 bases, with 14 bases separating them. There are 14 residues in the CDR3. The CDR3 DNA reads as TGTGCCAGCAGTACCCCGGCTGCGGGCTACGAGCAGTACTAC. Its translation: CASSTPAAGYEQYY.

The chain couples TRBV29-1 to TRBJ2-1; possibly TRBD2 for D (6 bases). This CDR3 spans 11 amino acids. Germline-derived CDR1 and CDR2 are SQVTM and ANQGSEA. Trimming removed 7 bases from V and 14 bases from J, with 18 bases in between. The CDR3, as DNA: TGCAGCGCCGAGTTAGGGGACTCAAAGTTCTTC. It specifies CSAELGDSKFF.

The V gene is TRBV2, the J gene TRBJ1-2; D possibly corresponds to TRBD1 (5 bases). This CDR3 has 13 residues. Germline V gene data show CDR1 as SNHLY and CDR2 as FYNNEI. Trimming stripped 1 base from V and 7 bases from J, with 10 bases between. The CDR3: CASSEGQGFGYTF. The CDR3 coding sequence is TGTGCCAGCAGTGAAGGGCAGGGTTTTGGCTACACCTTC.

This clonotype has a handful of counts. The V and J genes are TRBV9 and TRBJ1-1; D is possibly TRBD1 (6 bases). The CDR3 is made up of 15 amino acids. V was cut by 0 bases and J by 5 bases, with 14 bases left in between. From germline, CDR1 is SGDLS and CDR2 YYNGEE. The CDR3 sequence: CASSVGGGVETEAFF. The CDR3 DNA sequence: TGTGCCAGCAGCGTAGGGGGGGGCGTGGAAACTGAAGCTTTCTTT.

At least ten counts were recorded for this clonotype. J is TRBJ2-5 and V is TRBV7-2; the D gene is possibly TRBD2 (6 bases). This CDR3 contains 12 residues. The V gene's germline CDR1 is SGHTA and CDR2 FQGNSA. With 5 bases removed from V and 5 bases from J, the gap between germline ends came to 9 bases. The CDR3 is CASSRGKETQYF. The CDR3 DNA follows: TGTGCCAGCAGCCGGGGGAAGGAGACCCAGTACTTC.

In its sample, this clonotype was seen many times. The chain carries TRBV11-2 and TRBJ2-5; the match to TRBD2 covers 9 bases. The trim removed 5 bases at V and 3 bases at J, leaving 4 bases unmatched. There are 14 residues in the CDR3. The germline V gene has CDR1 SGHAT and CDR2 FQNNGV. Here the CDR3 DNA reads TGTGCCAGCAGCCCCCGACTAGCGGAAGAGACCCAGTACTTC. Amino acid sequence: CASSPRLAEETQYF.

In this sample, this clonotype turned up a few times. This sequence joins TRBV7-9 and TRBJ1-2; 7 bases are a match to TRBD1. The germline V gene encodes CDR1 SEHNR and CDR2 FQNEAQ (reference sequence). The CDR3 extends over 14 amino acids. The V and J ends lost 5 bases and 8 bases, in that order; junction bases with no gene match: 11. As DNA, the CDR3 is TGTGCCAGCAGCCCCCGGGACAGCGGGAACGGCTACACCTTC. Translated, it gives CASSPRDSGNGYTF. The variable domain in full, with the rest retrieved from reference TRBV7-9 and TRBJ1-2, is DTGVSQNPRHKITKRGQNVTFRCDPISEHNRLYWYRQTLGQGPEFLTYFQNEAQLEKSRLLSDRFSAERPKGSFSTLEIQRTEQGDSAMYLCASSPRDSGNGYTFGSGTRLTVV.

This clonotype has a handful of counts. The J gene is TRBJ2-3, the V gene TRBV28; D remains ambiguous. Germline CDR1 is MDHEN and CDR2 is SYDVKM. V was shortened by 0 bases and J by 8 bases, with 9 bases between the two germline ends. The CDR3 totals 13 residues. The CDR3 here is CASSLWVDGTQYF. The CDR3 DNA reads TGTGCCAGCAGTTTATGGGTGGATGGTACGCAGTATTTT.

V is TRBV10-3 and J is TRBJ2-5; 15 nucleotides match TRBD2. CDR1 is ENHRY, CDR2 SYGVKD, per germline. The junction had 11 bases not matched to a gene; V was cut back by 10 bases and J by 2 bases. CDR3 length equals 17 residues. This chain's CDR3 is CATIPGLAGGTQETQYF. Here the CDR3 DNA reads TGTGCCACCATCCCGGGACTAGCGGGAGGCACACAAGAGACCCAGTACTTC.